This T cell receptor beta chain emerged from a study of shared clonotypes between healthy human individuals. The germline CDR1 and CDR2 sequences are SNHLY and FYNNEI. The CDR3 totals 17 residues. J was trimmed by 6 bases and V by 8 bases; bases with no gene match: 15. This clone was seen only a few times. Some clones are missing from TCRdb's copy, which holds only in-frame ones; the method was immunoSEQ multiplex PCR. The sample lists approximately 350,000 clones, around 74% occurring once. This sequence originates from a young man in good health. The chain links TRBV2 to TRBJ2-1, with 11 bases aligning to TRBD2. Sequencing used memory CD4+ T cells sorted from blood. As for subset: CD45RA-negative fraction. Written as DNA, the CDR3 is TGTGCCAGCCCCGTGGGTAGCGGGAGGGCCTTCGGCAATGAGCAGTTCTTC. Protein sequence: CASPVGSGRAFGNEQFF.